This T cell receptor (beta chain) was sequenced in a study of CD8 T cells in ankylosing spondylitis. TCRdb reprocessed the 5' RACE reads with MiXCR, giving one entry per CDR3 protein. Of more than 250,000 distinct CDR3 sequences in the sample, 7% to 9% were seen once. Whole-study results and caveats: A TCR beta motif made of fewer than ten highly homologous variants seemed typical of ankylosing spondylitis blood.

A word on this clonotype: Its cognate antigen is unknown. One junction end disagrees with the germline gene, perhaps due to a read error.

The CDR3 is made up of 14 amino acids. Germline-derived CDR1 and CDR2 are SQVTM and ANQGSEA. The rearrangement joins TRBV29-1 to TRBJ2-7, with 10 bases lining up with TRBD1. This receptor was identified in a male donor with ankylosing spondylitis. Sequenced input: blood, either unsorted or a sorted T cell fraction (not recorded which). CDR3 in DNA: TGCAGCGTCCGAGTGACAGGGGGCTCCAACGAGCAGTACTTC. Translation gives CSVRVTGGSNEQYF.